The 16 T cell receptor beta chains given below trace back to one sample, sequenced in a study of cytomegalovirus exposure and HLA in healthy donors listed by TCRdb under 2017. The receptor library was made with the immunoSEQ multiplex PCR assay. For the multiplex PCR, a mixture combining 60 forward primers for TCR Vbeta segments and 13 reverse primers for TCR Jbeta segments was used. The table comes from immuneACCESS by way of TCRdb, which keeps in-frame sequences with V and J called. Part of the clones is missing from these tables; in studies checked, under half for an unresolved V gene and the rest for unknown reasons. The sample contains 80,000 to 100,000 clones, over 60% of them found a single time. Jointly, the top ten make up about 3.6% of the sample. Sequenced sample: PBMCs. Every receptor here comes from a male donor in good health and CMV-seropositive.

This rearrangement joins TRBV7-2 to TRBJ2-1; weak D call: TRBD1 (5 bases). The CDR3 is 12 amino acids. The germline gives CDR1 SGHTA, CDR2 FQGNSA. Trimming removed 5 bases from V and 6 bases from J, with 8 bases in between. CDR3 nucleotide sequence: TGTGCCAGCAGCGATCAGGGCAATGAGCAGTTCTTC. This encodes CASSDQGNEQFF.

This chain uses TRBV21-1 with TRBJ2-5; the table's D call of TRBD1 was not tested on the DNA. TRBV21-1 is a listed pseudogene. The CDR3 extends over 17 amino acids. CDR3 residues: CASSKKGGQGAVKTQYF. The DNA of the CDR3 is TGTGCCAGCAGCAAAAAGGGAGGACAGGGGGCTGTAAAGACCCAGTACTTC.

This clone was seen only a few times. The DNA of the CDR3 is TGTGCCAGTAGTACGGCGGCAAGATCCTACAATGAGCAGTTCTTC. It encodes CASSTAARSYNEQFF. The chain carries TRBV19 and TRBJ2-1; D gene uncertain. This CDR3 comprises 15 residues. The V gene lost 4 bases and the J gene lost 1 base, with 11 bases spanning the gap. Germline values: CDR1 LNHDA, CDR2 SQIVND (reference sequence). Using reference TRBV19 and TRBJ2-1 for the parts outside the CDR3, the full variable domain is DGGITQSPKYLFRKEGQNVTLSCEQNLNHDAMYWYRQDPGQGLRLIYYSQIVNDFQKGDIAEGYSVSREKKESFPLTVTSAQKNPTAFYLCASSTAARSYNEQFFGPGTRLTVL.

The chain carries TRBV30 and TRBJ1-1; no clear D. Deletions cut 2 bases from V and 3 bases from J, with 7 bases between. Germline V gene sequence: CDR1 GTSNPN, CDR2 SVGIG (reference sequence). This CDR3 has 12 amino acids. DNA of the CDR3: TGTGCCTGGAGTCCTGGCTACACTGAAGCTTTCTTT. It codes for CAWSPGYTEAFF.

This sequence joins TRBV5-1 and TRBJ1-2; TRBD1 matches at 7 bases. V was clipped by 0 bases and J by 6 bases; unmatched bases: 11. This CDR3 comprises 16 residues. CDR1 is SGHRS and CDR2 is YFSETQ in the germline V gene. The CDR3 sequence: CASSLGQGHYPDGYTF. Written as DNA, the CDR3 is TGCGCCAGCAGCTTGGGACAGGGCCACTACCCCGATGGCTACACCTTC.

The chain has TRBV9 and TRBJ1-4, with 10 bases fitting TRBD1. Germline V gene sequence: CDR1 SGDLS, CDR2 YYNGEE. The ends lost 0 bases at V and 6 bases at J; junction bases unmatched: 8. The CDR3 runs to 17 residues. This CDR3 is CASSVGDRGRGYEKLFF. The CDR3, as DNA: TGTGCCAGCAGCGTAGGGGACAGGGGAAGGGGGTATGAAAAACTGTTTTTT. The entire variable domain, with the rest obtained from reference TRBV9 and TRBJ1-4, is as follows: DSGVTQTPKHLITATGQRVTLRCSPRSGDLSVYWYQQSLDQGLQFLIQYYNGEERAKGNILERFSAQQFPDLHSELNLSSLELGDSALYFCASSVGDRGRGYEKLFFGSGTQLSVL.

V gene TRBV18 combines with J gene TRBJ2-7; weak D call: TRBD2 (5 bases). CDR1 and CDR2 (germline): KGHSH, LQKENI. This CDR3 has 15 amino acids. V dropped 9 bases and J dropped 6 bases, with 24 bases sitting between them. CDR3 DNA sequence: TGTGCCAGTCTCAACACGCCGGGGATAACCGTCGAGCAGTACTTC. It yields the protein CASLNTPGITVEQYF. Complete variable domain (other parts from reference TRBV18 and TRBJ2-7): NAGVMQNPRHLVRRRGQEARLRCSPMKGHSHVYWYRQLPEEGLKFMVYLQKENIIDESGMPKERFSAEFPKEGPSILRIQQVVRGDSAAYFCASLNTPGITVEQYFGPGTRLTVT.

This clone has a single count. The gene calls are TRBV6-5 and TRBJ1-1, with 7 bases that match TRBD1. This CDR3 has 15 residues. Trimming at V came to 6 bases and at J to 0 bases, leaving 7 bases not matched to a gene. CDR1 and CDR2 from the germline V gene are MNHEY and SVGAGI. The chain's CDR3 is CASRPGQIMNTEAFF. CDR3 bases: TGTGCCAGCAGGCCGGGACAGATCATGAACACTGAAGCTTTCTTT.

This clone appeared a few times. The chain joins TRBV10-3 to TRBJ1-2; D is uncertain. Trimming pared 0 bases from V and 2 bases from J, leaving 10 bases between. The germline gives CDR1 ENHRY, CDR2 SYGVKD. This CDR3 contains 15 residues. The CDR3 here is CAISESGGKNYGYTF. The CDR3, as DNA: TGTGCCATCAGTGAGTCTGGAGGGAAGAACTATGGCTACACCTTC.

The CDR3 spells CSVRTGASGNTIYF. CDR3 DNA: TGCAGCGTCAGGACAGGGGCTTCTGGAAACACCATATATTTT. V is TRBV29-1 and J is TRBJ1-3, with 9 bases that match TRBD1. V gave up 6 bases and J gave up 1 base; unmatched junction bases: 4. Germline values: CDR1 SQVTM, CDR2 ANQGSEA. The CDR3 has 14 residues.

The rearrangement links TRBV6-1 to TRBJ1-1; tentatively, D is TRBD1 (5 bases). Germline V lookup: CDR1 MNHNS, CDR2 SASEGT. The V gene lost 4 bases and the J gene lost 7 bases, with 13 bases spanning the gap. The CDR3 has 13 residues. DNA of the CDR3: TGTGCCAGCAGTGCCGTTCGAAGGGGTGAAGCTTTCTTT. Residues: CASSAVRRGEAFF.

The chain carries TRBV6-4 and TRBJ1-6; TRBD1 aligns across 7 bases. The CDR3 sequence is 15 residues long. The germline V gene encodes CDR1 MRHNA and CDR2 SNTAGT. Unmatched junction bases numbered 8, after V lost 6 bases and J lost 6 bases. The CDR3 DNA follows: TGTGCCAGCAGGCAATCGGGACAGCTTAATTCACCCCTCCACTTT. This translates into CASRQSGQLNSPLHF.

The J gene is TRBJ1-6, the V gene TRBV2, with 7 bases aligning to TRBD1. V lost 6 bases to trimming and J lost 7 bases; unmatched junction nucleotides: 12. From germline, CDR1 is SNHLY and CDR2 FYNNEI. CDR3 length equals 16 residues. CDR3 sequence (DNA): TGTGCCAGCAGCCAATCGGGGGCAGGGGGGAATTCACCCCTCCACTTT. It translates to CASSQSGAGGNSPLHF. Supplemented by reference TRBV2 and TRBJ1-6, the full variable domain reads EPEVTQTPSHQVTQMGQEVILRCVPISNHLYFYWYRQILGQKVEFLVSFYNNEISEKSEIFDDQFSVERPDGSNFTLKIRSTKLEDSAMYFCASSQSGAGGNSPLHFGNGTRLTVT.

This clone was found once. The chain employs TRBV29-1 and TRBJ2-4; D gene ambiguous. This CDR3 contains 12 residues. Germline CDR1 reads SQVTM; CDR2 reads ANQGSEA. Trimming pared 4 bases from V and 6 bases from J, leaving 10 bases between. CDR3 region: CSVAYGANIQYF. The CDR3 DNA reads TGCAGCGTTGCGTACGGAGCAAACATTCAGTACTTC.

The chain has TRBV30 and TRBJ1-2; a weak D match, TRBD1 (6 bases). In germline, CDR1 is GTSNPN, CDR2 SVGIG (reference sequence). With 0 bases removed from V and 7 bases from J, the gap between germline ends came to 15 bases. CDR3 length: 14 amino acids. CDR3 protein: CAWSVRGAVSGYTF. In nucleotides, the CDR3 is TGTGCCTGGAGTGTACGGGGGGCGGTATCTGGCTACACCTTC.

The rearrangement uses TRBV19 and TRBJ2-5; no reliable D call. With 4 bases removed from V and 0 bases from J, the gap between germline ends came to 9 bases. Germline V gene lookup returns CDR1 LNHDA and CDR2 SQIVND (reference sequence). The CDR3 covers 14 residues. The CDR3 region is CASSTRRDQETQYF. The DNA for the CDR3 is TGTGCCAGTAGTACTAGACGGGACCAAGAGACCCAGTACTTC.